The entry below gives a single TCR beta chain sequence along with its context. The sample belongs to a study of blood T cell repertoires in COVID-19. The CDR3 runs 14 residues. V was pared by 3 bases and J by 4 bases, with 12 bases between. Germline values: CDR1 LNHDA, CDR2 SQIVND (reference sequence). The assay was immunoSEQ multiplex PCR, and TCRdb's table has in-frame clones only and misses some. The table lists 150,000 to 200,000 clones, over 75% of them singletons. This clonotype originated in a woman at least 80 years old with acute or convalescent COVID-19. The V and J genes are TRBV19 and TRBJ2-5; the D is unclear. The sequenced sample consisted of peripheral blood. In DNA form, the CDR3 reads TGTGCCAGTAGTATTCGGCCAGGTTCAGAGACCCAGTACTTC. This translates into CASSIRPGSETQYF.